This is a list of T cell receptor beta chains from one sample in a study of technical replicates of blood from a few donors. Data came from immunoSEQ multiplex PCR; TCRdb stores just in-frame clones and leaves some out. Among about 82,000 clones listed, over 95% were seen once. Sequencing was carried out using T cells isolated from PBMCs. These receptors all stem from a human donor in good health. Each CDR3 is given with its conserved first and last residue. D genes are given only for firm matches. Rows may omit the clone size; those that give it use once, few, many or a size class.

>.|TRBJ2-1|TRBV5-6|TRBD2
CASSLLAGYNEQFF
TGTGCCAGCAGCTTGCTAGCGGGATACAATGAGCAGTTCTTC
>.|TRBJ2-3|TRBV9|TRBD2
CASSVGLAVTDTQYF
TGTGCCAGCAGCGTGGGACTAGCGGTCACAGATACGCAGTATTTT
>.|TRBJ1-3|TRBV9|.
CASSGPQGPGNTIYF
TGTGCCAGCAGCGGACCCCAGGGGCCTGGAAACACCATATATTTT
>.|TRBJ1-3|TRBV11-3|.
CASSRTATGNTIYF
TGTGCCAGCAGTCGGACTGCCACTGGAAACACCATATATTTT
>.|TRBJ1-2|TRBV30|.
CAWTPITGTGYTF
TGTGCCTGGACACCTATTACAGGAACCGGCTACACCTTC
>.|TRBJ1-2|TRBV19|TRBD1
CASTQGPGQVVGYTF
TGTGCCAGTACCCAAGGTCCAGGACAGGTTGTTGGCTACACCTTC
>.|TRBJ2-3|TRBV19|TRBD2
CASSIDRLRGKTDTQYF
TGTGCCAGTAGTATAGATCGGTTGCGGGGGAAAACAGATACGCAGTATTTT
>.|TRBJ2-3|TRBV9|TRBD2
CASSVDGGRLDTQYF
TGTGCCAGCAGCGTAGATGGCGGGAGATTAGATACGCAGTATTTT
>.|TRBJ2-3|TRBV4-3|.
CASSRTGTDTQYF
TGCGCCAGCAGCCGGACTGGAACAGATACGCAGTATTTT
>.|TRBJ2-7|TRBV28|.
CASSFWGTLHEQYF
TGTGCCAGCAGTTTCTGGGGGACACTCCACGAGCAGTACTTC
>.|TRBJ2-5|TRBV2|.
CASNSGQETQYF
TGTGCCAGCAATTCAGGGCAAGAGACCCAGTACTTC
>.|TRBJ2-7|TRBV7-2|TRBD2
CASSSAGRLAGPYEQYF
TGTGCCAGCAGCTCGGCGGGGAGACTAGCGGGACCATACGAGCAGTACTTC
>few|TRBJ2-1|TRBV27|.
CASSAGFSYNEQFF
TGTGCCAGCAGTGCGGGCTTCTCCTACAATGAGCAGTTCTTC
>.|TRBJ1-1|TRBV11-2|TRBD1
CASSPGQVGAEAFF
TGTGCCAGCAGCCCGGGACAGGTTGGGGCTGAAGCTTTCTTT
>.|TRBJ2-7|TRBV9|.
CASSVLADQTYEQYF
TGTGCCAGCAGCGTACTTGCGGATCAAACCTACGAGCAGTACTTC
>.|TRBJ1-5|TRBV9|.
CASSEFGGGVNQPQHF
TGTGCCAGCTCCGAGTTCGGGGGGGGAGTAAATCAGCCCCAGCATTTT
>.|TRBJ2-1|TRBV28|.
CASSPGSLYNEQFF
TGTGCCAGCAGTCCCGGGAGCCTTTACAATGAGCAGTTCTTC
>.|TRBJ1-1|TRBV12-5|.
CASGLVPWQAFF
TGTGCTAGTGGTTTGGTCCCTTGGCAAGCTTTCTTT
>.|TRBJ2-1|TRBV6-6|.
CASSYLNEQFF
TGTGCCAGCAGTTATCTGAATGAGCAGTTCTTC
>.|TRBJ2-5|TRBV9|.
CASSVEPGETQYF
TGTGCCAGCAGCGTAGAGCCAGGGGAGACCCAGTACTTC
>.|TRBJ2-3|TRBV4-3|TRBD2
CASSQDMEREFPDTQYF
TGCGCCAGCAGCCAAGATATGGAGCGGGAGTTTCCAGATACGCAGTATTTT
>.|TRBJ2-1|TRBV2|.
CASSESSEQFF
TGTGCCAGCAGTGAATCGAGTGAGCAGTTCTTC
>.|TRBJ2-6|TRBV6-4|.
CASIESGANVLTF
TGTGCCAGCATCGAGTCTGGGGCCAACGTCCTGACTTTC
>.|TRBJ1-1|TRBV11-3|.
CASRSGGTEAFF
TGTGCCAGCAGATCCGGGGGCACTGAAGCTTTCTTT
>.|TRBJ1-1|TRBV9|.
CASSVASQGGTEAFF
TGTGCCAGCAGCGTAGCTAGCCAGGGAGGCACTGAAGCTTTCTTT
>.|TRBJ2-6|TRBV28|.
CASSYGGLSEVGANVLTF
TGTGCCAGCAGTTATGGGGGACTTTCGGAGGTTGGGGCCAACGTCCTGACTTTC
>.|TRBJ1-1|TRBV11-2|TRBD1
CASSLLDSGTGKFF
TGTGCCAGCAGCTTATTAGACTCCGGGACAGGGAAATTCTTT
>.|TRBJ2-3|TRBV5-5|.
CASSLGEGTDTQYF
TGTGCCAGCAGCTTGGGAGAGGGCACAGATACGCAGTATTTT